The sequence of this T cell receptor (beta chain) was determined in a study of CD8 T cells in Susac syndrome. Study context: Treatment at blood withdrawal was none, corticosteroids, or intravenous immunoglobulin alone in Susac syndrome patients.

An input of about 0.5 to 1 ug of RNA was subjected to reverse transcription using random hexamers. The method of amplification for TCR beta CDR3 was immunoSEQ multiplex PCR, covering 54 Vbeta and 13 Jbeta. Using its own MiXCR run on the immunoSEQ multiplex PCR reads, TCRdb lists one record per CDR3 protein. The sample lists 200,000 or so distinct CDR3 sequences, 95% seen once, with 0.16% in the top ten. FACS enriched CD8+ TEMRA cells, while bulk CD8+ and CD4+ were negatively isolated. CDR3 length: 14 amino acids. The V end lost 2 bases, the J end lost 1 base, and 8 bases lay between the germline ends. Germline CDR1 MNHEY, CDR2 SVGAGI.

Sequenced sample: CD8+ T cells from PBMCs. The clonotype originates from a human donor with Susac syndrome. This chain uses TRBV6-5 with TRBJ1-1, with D uncertain. Here the CDR3 DNA reads TGTGCCAGCAGTTACGGCCAGACGAACACTGAAGCTTTCTTT. This sequence encodes CASSYGQTNTEAFF.